What follows are 30 T cell receptor beta chains derived from one specimen sequenced in a study of blood T cell repertoires in COVID-19. This table comes from immunoSEQ multiplex PCR, and its TCRdb copy is limited to in-frame clones, with some not included. The sample consists of around 250,000 clones, 80% to 90% of them appearing once. Material: PBMCs or T cells enriched from blood (not recorded which). These receptors came from a man younger than 35 who had recovered from COVID-19.

V and J are TRBV11-3 and TRBJ2-7; D is undetermined. CDR3 length: 12 amino acids. Trimming left V 6 bases short and J 6 bases short, with 12 bases between. CDR1 and CDR2 (germline): SGHNT, YENEEA. This CDR3 reads CASSRTGLEQYF. Written as DNA, the CDR3 is TGTGCCAGCAGTCGCACTGGGCTCGAGCAGTACTTC.

The chain combines TRBV27 with TRBJ2-7; possible D gene TRBD1, 6 bases. Germline V gene lookup returns CDR1 MNHEY and CDR2 SMNVEV (reference sequence). V was shortened by 5 bases and J by 0 bases, with 17 bases between the two germline ends. This CDR3 spans 16 amino acids. CDR3 in amino acids: CASSPPGHRYSYEQYF. CDR3 sequence (DNA): TGTGCCAGCAGTCCCCCGGGACATCGCTACTCCTACGAGCAGTACTTC.

The chain recombines TRBV9 with TRBJ2-1; 8 bases are a match to TRBD2. The CDR3 consists of 18 residues. Losses at the gene ends were 0 bases for V and 0 bases for J; bases not matched to a gene: 8. Looked up from germline, CDR1 is SGDLS and CDR2 is YYNGEE. CDR3 residues: CASSVAGSGTSSYNEQFF. CDR3 in DNA: TGTGCCAGCAGCGTAGCGGGTAGCGGGACGAGCTCCTACAATGAGCAGTTCTTC.

The chain uses TRBV5-1 and TRBJ1-2; TRBD1 is a possible D gene (5 bases). The CDR3 has 14 amino acids. Per germline, CDR1 SGHRS and CDR2 YFSETQ. The germline V and J ends were trimmed by 5 bases and 3 bases, with 14 bases remaining between them. The CDR3 here is CASRLQETHYGYTF. The CDR3 DNA follows: TGCGCCAGCAGGTTACAGGAGACCCACTATGGCTACACCTTC. Based on the CDR3 plus reference TRBV5-1 and TRBJ1-2, the full variable domain is KAGVTQTPRYLIKTRGQQVTLSCSPISGHRSVSWYQQTPGQGLQFLFEYFSETQRNKGNFPGRFSGRQFSNSRSEMNVSTLELGDSALYLCASRLQETHYGYTFGSGTRLTVV.

The chain recombines TRBV2 with TRBJ1-1, with 10 bases matching TRBD1. Germline CDR1 is SNHLY and CDR2 is FYNNEI. The CDR3 is 15 amino acids. Germline trimming cut 10 bases from V and 3 bases from J; bases unmatched to any gene: 11. CDR3 nucleotides: TGTGCCACGGAGGATCCGGGACAGGGGCACACTGAAGCTTTCTTT. Translation gives CATEDPGQGHTEAFF.

The gene calls are TRBV2 and TRBJ1-1; no clear D. V was pared by 5 bases and J by 4 bases, with 14 bases between. Germline lookup yields CDR1 SNHLY and CDR2 FYNNEI. CDR3 length equals 14 residues. In DNA, the CDR3 is TGTGCCAGCAGTTTCCAATTTGAGGGCACTGAAGCTTTCTTT. This encodes CASSFQFEGTEAFF.

The chain has TRBV3-1 (or the pseudogene TRBV3-2) and TRBJ2-3; 9 bases align to TRBD2. Germline CDR1 is LGHDT and CDR2 is YNNKEL (reference sequence). This CDR3 has 17 residues. Germline trimming cut 1 base from V and 4 bases from J; bases unmatched to any gene: 9. The DNA of the CDR3 is TGTGCCAGCAGCCAAGTCTCTAGTAGCGGGAGAGCAGATACGCAGTATTTT. Its translation: CASSQVSSSGRADTQYF.

This clone was found a few times. The rearrangement uses TRBV21-1 and TRBJ2-7; TRBD1 reflects the table's D call only, with no check against the DNA. TRBV21-1 is shown as a pseudogene. The CDR3 spans 16 residues. The CDR3: CASSKGGRQDSYEQYF. The CDR3 DNA reads as TGTGCCAGCAGCAAAGGGGGCAGGCAGGACTCCTACGAGCAGTACTTC.

The CDR3 DNA reads as TGTGCCAGCAGCTTATCGAATTCTAGGAAGGATGAGCAGTTCTTC. Its translation is CASSLSNSRKDEQFF. The chain has TRBV7-9 and TRBJ2-1; no clear D gene. This CDR3 has 15 amino acids. CDR1 SEHNR and CDR2 FQNEAQ come from the germline V gene (reference sequence). With 2 bases removed from V and 8 bases from J, the gap between germline ends came to 16 bases.

This chain links TRBV28 with TRBJ2-1, with 8 bases fitting TRBD2. The junction had 13 bases not matched to a gene; V was cut back by 6 bases and J by 0 bases. Germline V gives CDR1 MDHEN, CDR2 SYDVKM. The CDR3 sequence is 18 residues long. The CDR3 is CASSSATSVLSSYNEQFF. CDR3 in DNA: TGTGCCAGCAGCTCGGCGACTAGCGTCTTAAGCTCCTACAATGAGCAGTTCTTC.

The chain recombines TRBV9 with TRBJ2-1, with 11 bases that match TRBD2. V shed 2 bases and J 8 bases; nucleotides not matched to a gene: 6. The CDR3 is 15 amino acids. The germline V gene has CDR1 SGDLS and CDR2 YYNGEE. CDR3 protein: CASSVSGLAVYEQFF. The CDR3 DNA reads TGTGCCAGCAGCGTTTCGGGACTAGCGGTATATGAGCAGTTCTTC.

The J gene is TRBJ2-1, the V gene TRBV30, with 8 bases that match TRBD2. This CDR3 is built from 15 residues. V lost 2 bases and J lost 3; bases outside the gene matches: 6. Germline V CDR1 and CDR2: GTSNPN, SVGIG (reference sequence). CDR3 region: CAWSFGLAGYNEQFF. In DNA form, the CDR3 reads TGTGCCTGGAGTTTTGGTCTAGCGGGCTACAATGAGCAGTTCTTC.

The genes are TRBV19 and TRBJ2-1; 7 positions match TRBD1. Germline CDR1 and CDR2: LNHDA and SQIVND (reference sequence). V lost 0 bases to trimming and J lost 6 bases; unmatched junction nucleotides: 8. The CDR3 has 16 amino acids. CDR3 sequence reads: CASSIEGGRVGNEQFF. CDR3 nucleotides: TGTGCCAGTAGTATAGAAGGGGGCAGGGTTGGCAATGAGCAGTTCTTC.

This sequence joins TRBV25-1 and TRBJ2-2, with TRBD2 matching 7 bases. This CDR3 contains 16 residues. The germline V gene has CDR1 MGHDK and CDR2 SYGVNS. Trimming at V came to 8 bases and at J to 2 bases, leaving 11 bases not matched to a gene. CDR3 DNA: TGTGCCAGCTTGTTGACCGGGACTATAAACACCGGGGAGCTGTTTTTT. Amino acids: CASLLTGTINTGELFF.

The chain links TRBV5-5 to TRBJ1-2; 7 bases map to TRBD1. CDR3 size: 16 residues. V lost 4 bases and J lost 0; bases outside the gene matches: 9. Germline V gene data show CDR1 as SGHKS and CDR2 as YYEKEE (reference sequence). The CDR3 region has the DNA TGTGCCAGCAGCCCCGGGACAGCAATAACTAACTATGGCTACACCTTC. Protein product: CASSPGTAITNYGYTF.

The V and J genes are TRBV28 and TRBJ1-3; D not resolved. Looked up from germline, CDR1 is MDHEN and CDR2 is SYDVKM. V was shortened by 6 bases and J by 2 bases, with 11 bases between the two germline ends. The length of the CDR3 is 14 residues. The CDR3 is CASSPERTGNTIYF. The CDR3 coding sequence is TGTGCCAGCAGCCCGGAGCGAACTGGAAACACCATATATTTT.

The V and J genes are TRBV12-3 or TRBV12-4 and TRBJ2-5; D call uncertain. The CDR3 consists of 13 residues. The ends were cut back, 3 bases at V and 1 base at J, with 6 bases in the middle. This CDR3 reads CASSLNSQETQYF. The DNA for the CDR3 is TGTGCCAGCAGTTTGAACAGCCAAGAGACCCAGTACTTC.

The J gene is TRBJ2-2, the V gene TRBV4-2; D not resolved. This CDR3 contains 14 residues. Germline CDR1 is LGHNA and CDR2 is YNFKEQ. The ends were cut back, 0 bases at V and 6 bases at J, with 8 bases in the middle. CDR3 protein: CASSQDRRAGELFF. The CDR3 DNA is TGTGCCAGCAGCCAAGATCGACGGGCCGGGGAGCTGTTTTTT.

Only a few counts were recorded for this clone. The chain carries TRBV15 and TRBJ2-2, with 8 bases lining up with TRBD1. The CDR3 has 14 residues. V dropped 10 bases and J dropped 3; count of bases not matched to a gene: 7. Germline V lookup: CDR1 LNHNV, CDR2 YYDKDF (reference sequence). This CDR3 is CAIQQGVYTGELFF. The CDR3 DNA reads TGTGCCATTCAACAGGGGGTGTACACCGGGGAGCTGTTTTTT.

This clone was counted between two and nine times. CDR3 DNA sequence: TGTGCCAGCAGCCAAGATCTTATCAGGGGAACCTATGGCTACACCTTC. Protein: CASSQDLIRGTYGYTF. This chain links TRBV3-1 (or the pseudogene TRBV3-2) with TRBJ1-2, with D possibly matching TRBD1 (6 bases). Germline V CDR1 and CDR2: LGHDT, YNNKEL (reference sequence). The CDR3 is made up of 16 amino acids. The V gene lost 0 bases and the J gene lost 4 bases, with 15 bases spanning the gap.

The chain employs TRBV5-1 and TRBJ2-5, with D possibly TRBD1 on 6 matching bases. Germline lookup yields CDR1 SGHRS and CDR2 YFSETQ. This CDR3 comprises 15 residues. V gave up 3 bases and J gave up 3 bases, with 15 bases separating them. CDR3 in amino acids: CASSSGTTPKETQYF. CDR3 bases: TGCGCCAGCAGCTCCGGGACAACCCCTAAAGAGACCCAGTACTTC.

The chain recombines TRBV27 with TRBJ1-5; tentatively, D is TRBD1 (5 bases). Germline CDR1 MNHEY, CDR2 SMNVEV (reference sequence). Trimming left V 3 bases short and J 4 bases short, with 7 bases between. The CDR3 has 13 amino acids. Here the CDR3 reads CASSFGGNQPQHF. DNA of the CDR3: TGTGCCAGCAGTTTCGGGGGAAATCAGCCCCAGCATTTT.

The V gene is TRBV12-3 or TRBV12-4, the J gene TRBJ2-5, with a weak D call TRBD1 (6 bases). The CDR3 consists of 13 residues. Trimming took off 4 bases at V and 5 bases at J, with 11 bases between the two ends. CDR3 loop: CASSSQGRETQYF. CDR3 nucleotide sequence: TGTGCCAGCAGTTCACAGGGCCGCGAGACCCAGTACTTC.

V and J are TRBV10-3 and TRBJ1-1; TRBD1 matches 7 bases. CDR3 length: 14 amino acids. From germline, CDR1 is ENHRY and CDR2 SYGVKD. V lost 4 bases, J lost 4 bases, and 6 bases stayed unmatched. CDR3 DNA sequence: TGTGCCATCAGTGGGACAGGATGGGTCACTGAAGCTTTCTTT. It is translated as CAISGTGWVTEAFF.

In its sample, this clone was seen a few times. The chain combines TRBV2 with TRBJ2-3; 9 nucleotides agree with TRBD2. With 7 bases clipped from V and 10 bases from J, the junction kept 9 bases outside the gene matches. The CDR3 spans 13 residues. Germline CDR1 SNHLY, CDR2 FYNNEI. The CDR3 spells CASIAGAWGAQYF. The CDR3 DNA is TGTGCCAGCATAGCGGGGGCCTGGGGGGCGCAGTATTTT.

As for this clone: At one end, the junction sequence differs from germline, possibly due to a read error. The V call is TRBV7-7, the J call TRBJ2-1; TRBD2 aligns across 15 bases. CDR3 length: 18 amino acids. CDR1 SSHAT and CDR2 FNYEAQ come from the germline V gene (reference sequence). For the CDR3, the DNA is TGTGCTAGCAGCCCCCGGACTAGCGGGAGGGTTCAGTACAATGAGCAGTTCTTC. Encoded protein: CASSPRTSGRVQYNEQFF.

This clone was seen a handful of times. This chain joins TRBV7-2 and TRBJ2-7; a weak D match, TRBD1 (6 bases). The V gene's germline CDR1 is SGHTA and CDR2 FQGNSA. With 5 bases removed from V and 2 bases from J, the gap between germline ends came to 19 bases. The CDR3 loop spans 16 amino acids. CDR3 sequence (DNA): TGTGCCAGCAGCCAGGGTCCAACAGGGAACCCCTACGAGCAGTACTTC. Translating it yields CASSQGPTGNPYEQYF. Supplemented by reference TRBV7-2 and TRBJ2-7, the full variable domain reads GAGVSQSPSNKVTEKGKDVELRCDPISGHTALYWYRQSLGQGLEFLIYFQGNSAPDKSGLPSDRFSAERTGGSVSTLTIQRTQQEDSAVYLCASSQGPTGNPYEQYFGPGTRLTVT.

The chain couples TRBV28 to TRBJ2-2, with TRBD2 matching over 8 bases. The V gene's germline CDR1 is MDHEN and CDR2 SYDVKM. The CDR3 contains 14 residues. The V gene end was trimmed by 6 bases and the J gene end by 6 bases; junction bases not matched to a gene: 6. The CDR3 sequence: CASRSGSWPGELFF. Written as DNA, the CDR3 is TGTGCCAGCAGGAGCGGGAGTTGGCCCGGGGAGCTGTTTTTT.

The chain combines TRBV7-2 with TRBJ2-2; tentative D call: TRBD1 (6 bases). The CDR3 spans 15 residues. Deletions cut 1 base from V and 3 bases from J, with 9 bases between. Germline loops: CDR1 SGHTA, CDR2 FQGNSA. The CDR3 sequence: CASSLEGHYTGELFF. The CDR3 DNA reads as TGTGCCAGCAGCTTAGAGGGACACTACACCGGGGAGCTGTTTTTT.

The rearrangement links TRBV7-2 to TRBJ1-2, with 8 bases identical to TRBD1. CDR1 and CDR2 (germline): SGHTA, FQGNSA. The CDR3 covers 13 residues. The V and J ends lost 3 bases and 8 bases, in that order; junction bases with no gene match: 5. The CDR3, as DNA: TGTGCCAGCAGCTTTAATCAGGGGGCAGGCTACACCTTC. Translating gives CASSFNQGAGYTF.